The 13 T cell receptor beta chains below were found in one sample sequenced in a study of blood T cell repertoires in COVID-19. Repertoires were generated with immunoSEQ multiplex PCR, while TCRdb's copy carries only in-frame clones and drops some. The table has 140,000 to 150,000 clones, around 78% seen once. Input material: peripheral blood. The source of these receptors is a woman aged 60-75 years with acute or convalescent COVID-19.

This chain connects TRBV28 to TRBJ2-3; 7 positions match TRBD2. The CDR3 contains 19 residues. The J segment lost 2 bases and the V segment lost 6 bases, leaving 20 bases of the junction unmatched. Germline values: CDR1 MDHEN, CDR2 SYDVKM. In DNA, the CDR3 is TGTGCCAGCAGACACCCCTTCGCGGGAGTCTTGGTTTACACAGATACGCAGTATTTT. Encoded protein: CASRHPFAGVLVYTDTQYF.

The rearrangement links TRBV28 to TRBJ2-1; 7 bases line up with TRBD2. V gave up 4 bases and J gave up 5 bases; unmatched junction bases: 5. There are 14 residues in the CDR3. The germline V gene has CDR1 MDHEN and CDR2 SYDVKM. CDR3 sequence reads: CASSSRESDNEQFF. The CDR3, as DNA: TGTGCCAGCAGTTCGCGGGAGTCGGACAATGAGCAGTTCTTC. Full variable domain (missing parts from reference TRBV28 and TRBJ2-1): DVKVTQSSRYLVKRTGEKVFLECVQDMDHENMFWYRQDPGLGLRLIYFSYDVKMKEKGDIPEGYSVSREKKERFSLILESASTNQTSMYLCASSSRESDNEQFFGPGTRLTVL.

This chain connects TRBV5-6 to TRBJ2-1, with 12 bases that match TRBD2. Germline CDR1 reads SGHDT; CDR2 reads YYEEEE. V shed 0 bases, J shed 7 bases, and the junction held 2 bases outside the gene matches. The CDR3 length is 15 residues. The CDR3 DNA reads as TGTGCCAGCAGCTTGGCGACTAGCGGGAGTAATGAGCAGTTCTTC. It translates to CASSLATSGSNEQFF.

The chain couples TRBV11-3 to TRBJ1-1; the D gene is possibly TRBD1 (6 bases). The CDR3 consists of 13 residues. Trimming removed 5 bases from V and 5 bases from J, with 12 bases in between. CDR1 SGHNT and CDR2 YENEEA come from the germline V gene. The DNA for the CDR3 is TGTGCCAGCAGCCCAGGGGTGTGGACTGAAGCTTTCTTT. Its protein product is CASSPGVWTEAFF. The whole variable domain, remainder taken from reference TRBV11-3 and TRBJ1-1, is EAGVVQSPRYKIIEKKQPVAFWCNPISGHNTLYWYLQNLGQGPELLIRYENEEAVDDSQLPKDRFSAERLKGVDSTLKIQPAELGDSAVYLCASSPGVWTEAFFGQGTRLTVV.

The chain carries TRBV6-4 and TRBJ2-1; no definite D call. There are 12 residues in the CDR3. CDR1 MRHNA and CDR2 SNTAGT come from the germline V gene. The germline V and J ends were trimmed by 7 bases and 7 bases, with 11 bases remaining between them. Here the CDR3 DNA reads TGTGCCAGCACGGATAACAGAAATGAGCAGTTCTTC. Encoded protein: CASTDNRNEQFF.

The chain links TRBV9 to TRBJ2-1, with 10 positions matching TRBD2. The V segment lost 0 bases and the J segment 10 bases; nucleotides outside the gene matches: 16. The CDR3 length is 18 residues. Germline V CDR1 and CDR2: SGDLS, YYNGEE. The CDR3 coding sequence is TGTGCCAGCAGCGTAGAGTTGCCGGGACTAGCGATCCTCGGGGAGCAGTTCTTC. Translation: CASSVELPGLAILGEQFF.

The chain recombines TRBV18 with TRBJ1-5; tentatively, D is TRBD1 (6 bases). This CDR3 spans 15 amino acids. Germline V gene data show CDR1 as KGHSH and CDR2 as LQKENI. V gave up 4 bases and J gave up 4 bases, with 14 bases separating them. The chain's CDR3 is CASSRDGQNNQPQHF. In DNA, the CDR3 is TGTGCCAGCTCACGTGATGGACAGAATAATCAGCCCCAGCATTTT. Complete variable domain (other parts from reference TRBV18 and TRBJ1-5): NAGVMQNPRHLVRRRGQEARLRCSPMKGHSHVYWYRQLPEEGLKFMVYLQKENIIDESGMPKERFSAEFPKEGPSILRIQQVVRGDSAAYFCASSRDGQNNQPQHFGDGTRLSIL.

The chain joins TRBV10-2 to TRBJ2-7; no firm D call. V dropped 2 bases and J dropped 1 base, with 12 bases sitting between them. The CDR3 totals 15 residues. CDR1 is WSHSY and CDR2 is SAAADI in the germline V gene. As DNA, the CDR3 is TGCGCCAGCAGTGAGGCTAGTAGTAGTTCCTACGAGCAGTACTTC. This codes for CASSEASSSSYEQYF.

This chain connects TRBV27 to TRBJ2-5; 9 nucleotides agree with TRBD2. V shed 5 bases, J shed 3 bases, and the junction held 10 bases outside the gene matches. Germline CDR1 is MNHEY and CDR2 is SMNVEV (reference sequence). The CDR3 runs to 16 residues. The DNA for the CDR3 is TGTGCCAGCAGTCCTTTATCTAGCGGGGTTAAAGAGACCCAGTACTTC. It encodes CASSPLSSGVKETQYF.

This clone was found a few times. The CDR3 protein is CAWSPRQGPIPREKLFF. CDR3 coding DNA: TGTGCCTGGAGTCCCCGCCAGGGTCCGATCCCCCGAGAAAAACTGTTTTTT. V usage is TRBV30 and J usage is TRBJ1-4; the D gene is possibly TRBD1 (5 bases). Germline CDR1 and CDR2: GTSNPN and SVGIG (reference sequence). The CDR3 sequence is 17 residues long. Trimming left V 2 bases short and J 8 bases short, with 24 bases between.

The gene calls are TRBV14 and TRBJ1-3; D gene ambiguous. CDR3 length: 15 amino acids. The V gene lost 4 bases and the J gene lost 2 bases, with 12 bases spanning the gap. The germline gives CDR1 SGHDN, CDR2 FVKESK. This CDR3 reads CASSPPARAGNTIYF. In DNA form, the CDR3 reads TGTGCCAGCAGCCCCCCCGCAAGAGCTGGAAACACCATATATTTT. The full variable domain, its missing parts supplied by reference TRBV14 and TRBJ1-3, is EAGVTQFPSHSVIEKGQTVTLRCDPISGHDNLYWYRRVMGKEIKFLLHFVKESKQDESGMPNNRFLAERTGGTYSTLKVQPAELEDSGVYFCASSPPARAGNTIYFGEGSWLTVV.

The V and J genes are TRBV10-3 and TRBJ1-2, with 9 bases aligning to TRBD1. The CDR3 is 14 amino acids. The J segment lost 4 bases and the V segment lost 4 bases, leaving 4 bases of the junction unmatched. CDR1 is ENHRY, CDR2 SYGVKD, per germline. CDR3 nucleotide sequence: TGTGCCATCAGTGGGGGGACAGGGATCTATGGCTACACCTTC. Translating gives CAISGGTGIYGYTF.

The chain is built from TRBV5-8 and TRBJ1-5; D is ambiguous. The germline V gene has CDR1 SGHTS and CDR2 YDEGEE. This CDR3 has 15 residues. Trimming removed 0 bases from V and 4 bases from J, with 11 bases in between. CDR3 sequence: CASSLEGSANQPQHF. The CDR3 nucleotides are TGTGCCAGCAGCTTGGAAGGCAGCGCAAATCAGCCCCAGCATTTT. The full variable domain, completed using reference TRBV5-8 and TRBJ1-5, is EAGVTQSPTHLIKTRGQQATLRCSPISGHTSVYWYQQALGLGLQFLLWYDEGEERNRGNFPPRFSGRQFPNYSSELNVNALELEDSALYLCASSLEGSANQPQHFGDGTRLSIL.